This T cell receptor (beta chain) comes out of a study of pediatric ulcerative colitis (dated by TCRdb to between 2018 and 2020). For the study in its entirety: Among the ulcerative colitis patients, about seven had pancolitis and two had left-sided colitis, and histology in every patient was consistent with ulcerative colitis. Using the Pediatric Ulcerative Colitis Activity Index, two patients were classed as having mild disease, several as having moderate disease and three as having acute severe colitis. From under ten newly diagnosed, treatment-naive pediatric ulcerative colitis patients and a few non-IBD control children, paired blood and rectal samples were collected.

From the cysteine up to the phenylalanine, the CDR3 has a length of 16 residues. Of all the DNA, just the CDR3 is kept, 48 bases in frame from base 1. The junction shows trimming of 4 bases on V and 3 bases on J, and the gene matches do not reach 5 bases of it. From a lookup of the germline V gene (reference sequence), CDR1 and CDR2 are LNHDA and SQIVND. Ulcerative colitis patients had received no immunosuppressive medication before the diagnostic colonoscopy. A blood sample was drawn at the time of the colonoscopy. The Wizard kit (Promega) was used to extract genomic DNA from the blood and intestinal samples. This clone was observed a few times. Its cognate antigen has yet to be identified. Base qualities are not recorded, but no much larger clone differs from it by a single base. Using the immunoSEQ TRB Survey service, rearranged CDR3 beta regions were amplified from genomic DNA with multiplex V and J primers. To keep depth equal across samples, survey-level sequencing depth of up to 500,000 reads per sample was applied. Libraries were purified, pooled and sequenced on Illumina technology. In the source study's methods: immunoSEQ online tools were used for productive clonality, sample overlap, pairwise scatters, CDR3 beta length, V/D/J gene usage and productiveness. Alongside Shannon and Simpson indices, calculated diversity was computed as the number of unique rearrangements divided by total templates, multiplied by 100. Principal component analysis was performed on Z-score normalized data with the R prcomp function and the ggbiplot package. Morisita's index was used to quantify blood-rectal clonal overlap within each subject. Sourced from immuneACCESS, this table was stored by TCRdb with only in-frame sequences that have V and J called. A share of the clones is absent; for the studies checked, an unresolved V gene accounts for under half, and the remainder has no known explanation. The V and J calls and the clone size are those of that table, but D and trimming were determined from the DNA. In this sample the table shows 60,000 or so clones, 70% to 85% of which occur a single time. Under 6.5% of the sample rests with the top ten.

General study outcomes and caveats: The healthy control group was small, consisting of only four individuals. Because repertoires came from total lymphocyte DNA, patterns in rare subsets such as regulatory T cells may not be reflected. For technical reasons, the blood samples of a couple of patients yielded substantially fewer templates, so those samples were excluded from the blood-rectal overlap analysis. Clonal overlap between a subject's own blood and rectum was significantly greater in ulcerative colitis patients than in controls, which suggests more T cell trafficking to inflamed tissue. Rectal repertoire features separated controls, mild-moderate and acute severe colitis patients; acute severe colitis showed reduced rectal diversity due to clonal expansions. A couple of rectal CDR3 clonotypes were found in every ulcerative colitis patient but in no control.

The sequenced sample was blood. This receptor was taken from a boy between 5 and 17 years old with moderate ulcerative colitis. The V and J segments used are TRBV19 and TRBJ2-2; 10 junctional bases match TRBD1. The sequence in DNA is TGTGCCAGTAGTAAACCGGGACAGGGGCACACCGGGGAGCTGTTTTTT. This yields the protein CASSKPGQGHTGELFF. Reference TRBV19 and TRBJ2-2 genes cover what lies past the CDR3, so the full variable domain is DGGITQSPKYLFRKEGQNVTLSCEQNLNHDAMYWYRQDPGQGLRLIYYSQIVNDFQKGDIAEGYSVSREKKESFPLTVTSAQKNPTAFYLCASSKPGQGHTGELFFGEGSRLTVL.